One and the same sample provided the 22 T cell receptor beta chains below, sequenced in a study of metastatic and nonmetastatic thyroid tumors. Thyroid surgery took place with no prior treatment in any patient. Using MiXCR, TCRdb re-called clones from the PCR reads. Of about 45,000 clones listed, approximately 4.1% are singletons. The specimen sequenced was blood. Every receptor here comes from a female donor with papillary thyroid cancer or a benign thyroid nodule (not recorded which). Some clones in this sample may be carry-over from other donors' samples.

This clone was seen many times. The chain is built from TRBV6-1 and TRBJ2-7; 9 nucleotides match TRBD1. Germline V gene data show CDR1 as MNHNS and CDR2 as SASEGT. Trimming took 3 bases from V and 3 from J; bases not matched to a gene: 3. CDR3 length: 14 amino acids. This chain's CDR3 is CASSETGGNYEQYF. The CDR3 nucleotides are TGTGCCAGCAGTGAGACAGGGGGAAACTACGAGCAGTACTTC.

This clone has just a few counts. This rearrangement joins TRBV19 to TRBJ2-3; D gene unclear. This CDR3 is built from 14 residues. Per germline, CDR1 LNHDA and CDR2 SQIVND (reference sequence). Trimming pared 10 bases from V and 6 bases from J, leaving 20 bases between. The CDR3 loop is CATLERSKGDTQYF. CDR3 in DNA: TGTGCCACGCTTGAGCGATCCAAGGGTGATACGCAGTATTTT.

The chain has TRBV30 and TRBJ1-1; D is unresolved. Trimming left V 2 bases short and J 1 base short, with 11 bases between. This CDR3 has 14 amino acids. Germline CDR1 is GTSNPN and CDR2 is SVGIG (reference sequence). CDR3 sequence (DNA): TGTGCCTGGAGTAGGTCTAGGGCGAACACTGAAGCTTTCTTT. Amino acid sequence: CAWSRSRANTEAFF. Filled out from reference TRBV30 and TRBJ1-1, the complete variable domain reads SQTIHQWPATLVQPVGSPLSLECTVEGTSNPNLYWYRQAAGRGLQLLFYSVGIGQISSEVPQNLSASRPQDRQFILSSKKLLLSDSGFYLCAWSRSRANTEAFFGQGTRLTVV.

V is TRBV18 and J is TRBJ1-3; D call uncertain. CDR1 and CDR2 (germline): KGHSH, LQKENI. The CDR3 contains 15 residues. The V end lost 3 bases, the J end lost 4 bases, and 13 bases lay between the germline ends. The CDR3 spells CASSPTAKAGNTIYF. DNA for the CDR3: TGTGCCAGCTCACCGACGGCGAAGGCAGGAAACACCATATATTTT.

A few counts support this clone. The rearrangement links TRBV24-1 to TRBJ2-7; 11 positions match TRBD2. J was trimmed by 1 base and V by 1 base; bases with no gene match: 2. Germline lookup yields CDR1 KGHDR and CDR2 SFDVKD. The CDR3 has 16 residues. The CDR3, as DNA: TGTGCCACCAGTGATTTAGGGACTAGCGGTTCCTACGAGCAGTACTTC. This translates into CATSDLGTSGSYEQYF.

This clone was found many times. This same CDR3 is encoded by further DNA sequences in the sample. J is TRBJ1-1 and V is TRBV2, with D hard to call. Germline V gene data show CDR1 as SNHLY and CDR2 as FYNNEI. Trimming took 2 bases from V and 4 from J, leaving 8 bases between them. This CDR3 contains 13 residues. CDR3 DNA: TGTGCCAGCAGTGAATGGTACAGCACTGAAGCTTTCTTT. This codes for CASSEWYSTEAFF.

The chain joins TRBV6-4 to TRBJ2-3; no reliable D call. Trimming took off 6 bases at V and 0 bases at J, with 7 bases between the two ends. Germline assignment: CDR1 MRHNA and CDR2 SNTAGT. The CDR3 consists of 13 residues. The DNA for the CDR3 is TGTGCCAGCAGCTCGACTAGCACAGATACGCAGTATTTT. It translates to CASSSTSTDTQYF.

This clone has at least ten counts. This chain connects TRBV5-1 to TRBJ1-1; TRBD1 agrees at 8 bases. Germline loops: CDR1 SGHRS, CDR2 YFSETQ. This CDR3 has 16 residues. Losses at the gene ends were 0 bases for V and 2 bases for J; bases not matched to a gene: 6. The CDR3 nucleotides read TGCGCCAGCAGCTTGGGGGGACAGGTGATAAACACTGAAGCTTTCTTT. Its protein is CASSLGGQVINTEAFF.

This clone was picked up many times. V gene TRBV2 combines with J gene TRBJ2-3, with a tentative D call TRBD2 (6 bases). The CDR3 consists of 16 residues. The V and J ends lost 7 bases and 2 bases respectively, with 19 bases between them. CDR1 is SNHLY, CDR2 FYNNEI, per germline. This chain's CDR3 is CASIEGTFITTDTQYF. CDR3 nucleotide sequence: TGTGCCAGCATCGAGGGGACTTTCATTACCACAGATACGCAGTATTTT.

This clone was detected many times. This rearrangement joins TRBV10-1 to TRBJ2-7; TRBD2 is a possible D gene (6 bases). CDR3 length equals 16 residues. CDR1 WNHNN and CDR2 SYGVQD come from the germline V gene (reference sequence). V was shortened by 1 base and J by 2 bases, with 15 bases between the two germline ends. The CDR3 DNA sequence: TGCGCCAGCAGTGAGTTCGTCGGGGGATCAACCTACGAGCAGTACTTC. This sequence encodes CASSEFVGGSTYEQYF.

This clone has at least ten counts. The chain joins TRBV24-1 to TRBJ2-3; D is unresolved. From germline, CDR1 is KGHDR and CDR2 SFDVKD. V shed 3 bases and J shed 1 base, with 13 bases lying between them. The CDR3 is 16 residues long. This CDR3 reads CATSDTGRGGTDTQYF. In DNA, the CDR3 is TGTGCCACCAGTGATACTGGCAGAGGAGGCACAGATACGCAGTATTTT.

Many counts were recorded for this clone. A junction boundary mismatches the germline segment, possibly from a read error. The chain uses TRBV7-7 and TRBJ2-3, with 9 nucleotides matching TRBD2. In germline, CDR1 is SSHAT, CDR2 FNYEAQ (reference sequence). The CDR3 runs 15 residues. The CDR3 sequence is CASSHSGSSTDTQYF. The CDR3 DNA reads as TGTGCTAGCAGCCATAGCGGGAGTAGCACAGATACGCAGTATTTT.

This clone was counted many times. This chain connects TRBV20-1 to TRBJ2-7; 8 nucleotides agree with TRBD2. CDR1 is DFQATT and CDR2 is SNEGSKA in the germline V gene (reference sequence). V shed 0 bases, J shed 6 bases, and the junction held 10 bases outside the gene matches. The CDR3 totals 15 residues. CDR3 sequence reads: CSARDNTGTSAEQYF. CDR3 coding DNA: TGCAGTGCTAGAGACAATACCGGGACTAGTGCCGAGCAGTACTTC.

The genes are TRBV15 and TRBJ2-3; D is perhaps TRBD1 or TRBD2 (6 bases each). There are 13 residues in the CDR3. CDR1 LNHNV and CDR2 YYDKDF come from the germline V gene (reference sequence). V dropped 8 bases and J dropped 0 bases, with 9 bases sitting between them. CDR3 region: CATRGRSTDTQYF. The CDR3 coding sequence is TGTGCCACCCGGGGGCGCAGCACAGATACGCAGTATTTT.

Comment on this clone: A much bigger clone sits one base away, suggesting this may be a read error. The rearrangement links TRBV5-1 to TRBJ2-7, with D perhaps matching TRBD1 (5 bases). The better agreement between TRBJ2-5 and the DNA end casts doubt on the J call. Germline loops: CDR1 SGHRS, CDR2 YFSETQ. CDR3 length equals 14 residues. For the CDR3, the DNA is TGCGCCAGCAGCTCCACAGGTGTCGGAGAGACCCAGTACTTC. Encoded protein: CASSSTGVGETQYF.

This clone was seen many times. This rearrangement joins TRBV29-1 to TRBJ2-1; TRBD1 matches at 7 bases. After removal of 3 bases from V and 0 bases from J, the junction contained 11 bases not matched to a gene. CDR1 is SQVTM and CDR2 is ANQGSEA in the germline V gene. The CDR3 runs to 17 residues. The CDR3 reads CSVDRGPFLGSYNEQFF. The CDR3 DNA sequence: TGCAGCGTTGATAGGGGGCCATTTTTGGGCTCCTACAATGAGCAGTTCTTC.

The sample holds a few counts of this clone. V is TRBV6-6 and J is TRBJ1-2; the D gene is possibly TRBD1 (5 bases). The germline V gene has CDR1 MNHNY and CDR2 SVGAGI (reference sequence). The CDR3 has 16 amino acids. V was shortened by 2 bases and J by 0 bases, with 13 bases between the two germline ends. Written as DNA, the CDR3 is TGTGCCAGCAGTTACCCCGGGACTAGAGCTAACTATGGCTACACCTTC. Its translation is CASSYPGTRANYGYTF.

In regard to this clone: At one end, the junction sequence differs from germline, possibly due to a read error. J is TRBJ2-7 and V is TRBV18; D is unclear. Looked up from germline, CDR1 is KGHSH and CDR2 is LQKENI. This CDR3 contains 12 residues. The CDR3 loop reads CSSSRTSYEQYF. Here the CDR3 DNA reads TGTTCCAGCTCACGCACATCCTACGAGCAGTACTTC. Full variable domain (remainder filled in from reference TRBV18 and TRBJ2-7): NAGVMQNPRHLVRRRGQEARLRCSPMKGHSHVYWYRQLPEEGLKFMVYLQKENIIDESGMPKERFSAEFPKEGPSILRIQQVVRGDSAAYFCSSSRTSYEQYFGPGTRLTVT.

This clone was picked up many times. The chain joins TRBV7-8 to TRBJ2-1, with 7 bases lining up with TRBD2. J gave up 5 bases and V 3 bases, and 7 bases lay outside the gene matches. The germline V gene has CDR1 SGHVS and CDR2 FQNEAQ. The CDR3 totals 15 residues. The CDR3 bases are TGTGCCAGCAGCTTGGACCCTAGCGGCGACAATGAGCAGTTCTTC. Protein product: CASSLDPSGDNEQFF.

Of note for this clone: This clone may be a read error of a much larger clone one base away. The rearrangement uses TRBV20-1 and TRBJ2-1; TRBD1 matches at 8 bases. The junction had 16 bases not matched to a gene; V was cut back by 6 bases and J by 9 bases. In germline, CDR1 is DFQATT, CDR2 SNEGSKA (reference sequence). CDR3 length equals 15 residues. The CDR3 protein is CSAKTHTTGDSEQFF. In nucleotides, the CDR3 is TGCAGTGCCAAGACCCACACGACAGGGGACAGTGAGCAGTTCTTC.

Details on this clone: A junction end diverges from the germline sequence, so it may reflect a read error. Within the sample, other DNA sequences also encode this same CDR3. The chain couples TRBV5-1 to TRBJ1-3; D is unclear. There are 14 residues in the CDR3. The germline V gene has CDR1 SGHRS and CDR2 YFSETQ. The chain's CDR3 is CASSLGQPGNTIYF. Written as DNA, the CDR3 is TGCGCCAGCAGCTTGGGGCAGCCAGGAAACACCATATACTTT. The whole variable domain, filled in from reference TRBV5-1 and TRBJ1-3, reads KAGVTQTPRYLIKTRGQQVTLSCSPISGHRSVSWYQQTPGQGLQFLFEYFSETQRNKGNFPGRFSGRQFSNSRSEMNVSTLELGDSALYLCASSLGQPGNTIYFGEGSWLTVV.

This clone was seen ten or more times. The V and J genes are TRBV5-8 and TRBJ2-1; possibly TRBD1 for D (5 bases). Trimming removed 4 bases from V and 7 bases from J, with 12 bases in between. This CDR3 spans 13 amino acids. CDR1 and CDR2 (germline): SGHTS, YDEGEE. This chain's CDR3 is CASSLWGENEQFF. The CDR3 DNA reads as TGTGCCAGCAGCCTATGGGGCGAGAATGAGCAGTTCTTC.